This paragraph reports one T cell receptor beta chain. As handled by the study authors: Nucleated cell counts were estimated from reference gene primer amplification. Assay: immunoSEQ multiplex PCR; the TCRdb copy retains only in-frame clones and omits some. V and J calls and clone size are as listed in that table; D and trimming were resolved from the DNA. The table records roughly 340,000 clones, 80% to 90% of them present only once. The sample originates from a study of blood T cell repertoires in COVID-19. Looking at the study overall: Acute and convalescent COVID-19 samples came from the United States, Italy and Spain.

Two negative PCRs, clearance, or symptom resolution were required of recovered Cohort 3 donors. From germline, CDR1 is MNHEY and CDR2 SVGAGI. CDR3 length: 14 amino acids. V was pared by 10 bases and J by 0 bases, with 7 bases of the junction left unmatched. This sequence originates from a young man who had recovered from COVID-19. This chain connects TRBV6-5 to TRBJ2-5; 8 bases fit TRBD2. Material for sequencing was PBMCs or T cells enriched from blood (not recorded which). The DNA for the CDR3 is TGTGCCACCCCGGGGGGGGCGTACCAAGAGACCCAGTACTTC. This encodes CATPGGAYQETQYF.